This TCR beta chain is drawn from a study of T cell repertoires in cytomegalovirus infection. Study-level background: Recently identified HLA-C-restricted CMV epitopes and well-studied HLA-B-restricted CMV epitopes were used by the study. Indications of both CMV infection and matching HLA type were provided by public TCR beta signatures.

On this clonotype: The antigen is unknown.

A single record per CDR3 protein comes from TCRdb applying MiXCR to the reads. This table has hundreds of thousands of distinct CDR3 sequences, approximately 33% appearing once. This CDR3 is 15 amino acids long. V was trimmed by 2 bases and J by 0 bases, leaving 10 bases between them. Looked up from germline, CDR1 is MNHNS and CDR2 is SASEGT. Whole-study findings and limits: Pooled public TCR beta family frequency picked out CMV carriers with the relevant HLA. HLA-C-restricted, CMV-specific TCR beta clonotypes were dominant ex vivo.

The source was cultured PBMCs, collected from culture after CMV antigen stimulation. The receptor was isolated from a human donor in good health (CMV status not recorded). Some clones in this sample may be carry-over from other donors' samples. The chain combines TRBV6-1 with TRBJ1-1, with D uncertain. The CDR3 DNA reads TGTGCCAGCAGTGAATTAGCCCGGTTGAACACTGAAGCTTTCTTT. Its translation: CASSELARLNTEAFF.